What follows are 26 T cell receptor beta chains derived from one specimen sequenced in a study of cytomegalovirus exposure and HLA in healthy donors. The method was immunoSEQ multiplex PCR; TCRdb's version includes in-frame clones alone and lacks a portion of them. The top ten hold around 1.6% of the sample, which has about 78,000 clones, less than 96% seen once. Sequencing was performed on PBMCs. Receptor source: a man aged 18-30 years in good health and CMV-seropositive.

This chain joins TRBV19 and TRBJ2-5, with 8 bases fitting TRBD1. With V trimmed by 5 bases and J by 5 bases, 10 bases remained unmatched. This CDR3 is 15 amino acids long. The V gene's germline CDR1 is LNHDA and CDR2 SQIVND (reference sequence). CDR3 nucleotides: TGTGCCAGTAGTTTTCAGGACAGGGCTTCGGAGACCCAGTACTTC. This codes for CASSFQDRASETQYF.

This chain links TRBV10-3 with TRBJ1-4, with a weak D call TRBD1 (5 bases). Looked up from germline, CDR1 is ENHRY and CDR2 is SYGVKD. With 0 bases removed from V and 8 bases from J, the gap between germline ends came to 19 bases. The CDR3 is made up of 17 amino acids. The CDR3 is CAISESKDQAAGEKLFF. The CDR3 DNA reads TGTGCCATCAGTGAGTCGAAGGACCAGGCCGCAGGGGAAAAACTGTTTTTT.

This chain's CDR3 is CASSEDGRAAPATNEKLFF. For the CDR3, the DNA is TGTGCCAGCAGTGAAGACGGCAGGGCCGCCCCTGCAACTAATGAAAAACTGTTTTTT. This rearrangement joins TRBV6-1 to TRBJ1-4, with D possibly matching TRBD1 (5 bases). The CDR3 is made up of 19 amino acids. The germline V gene has CDR1 MNHNS and CDR2 SASEGT. V was pared by 1 base and J by 0 bases, with 18 bases between.

In DNA, the CDR3 is TGTGCCAGCAGTTACGCCAGGGGGGAGTTGGTTTTGGCGCAGTACTTC. The encoded protein is CASSYARGELVLAQYF. The rearrangement joins TRBV6-5 to TRBJ2-7, with a weak D call TRBD1 (7 bases). This CDR3 spans 16 amino acids. V gave up 2 bases and J gave up 9 bases, with 23 bases separating them. In germline, CDR1 is MNHEY, CDR2 SVGAGI.

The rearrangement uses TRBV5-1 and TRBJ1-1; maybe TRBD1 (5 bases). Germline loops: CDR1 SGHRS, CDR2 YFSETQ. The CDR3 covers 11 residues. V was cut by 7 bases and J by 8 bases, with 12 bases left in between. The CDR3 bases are TGCGCCAGCGGTACAGGACCCGAAGCTTTCTTT. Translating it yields CASGTGPEAFF.

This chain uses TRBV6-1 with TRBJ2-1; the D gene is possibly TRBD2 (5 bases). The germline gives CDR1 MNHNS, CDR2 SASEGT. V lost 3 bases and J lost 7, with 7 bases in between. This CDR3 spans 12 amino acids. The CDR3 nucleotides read TGTGCCAGCAGTGATATAGCGAATGAGCAGTTCTTC. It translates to CASSDIANEQFF.

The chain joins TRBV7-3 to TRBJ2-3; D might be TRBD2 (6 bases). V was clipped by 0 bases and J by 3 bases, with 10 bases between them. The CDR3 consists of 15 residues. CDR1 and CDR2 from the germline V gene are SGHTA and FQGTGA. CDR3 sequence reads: CASSLTGGRTDTQYF. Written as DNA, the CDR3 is TGTGCCAGCAGCTTAACGGGGGGTAGGACAGATACGCAGTATTTT. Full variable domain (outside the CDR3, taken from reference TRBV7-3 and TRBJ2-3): GAGVSQTPSNKVTEKGKYVELRCDPISGHTALYWYRQSLGQGPEFLIYFQGTGAADDSGLPNDRFFAVRPEGSVSTLKIQRTERGDSAVYLCASSLTGGRTDTQYFGPGTRLTVL.

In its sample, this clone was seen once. CDR3 coding DNA: TGTGCCTGGAGTACCGGGCGGGGGCGGACTGAAGCTTTCTTT. It yields the protein CAWSTGRGRTEAFF. The rearrangement joins TRBV30 to TRBJ1-1; possible D gene TRBD1, 6 bases. V was pared by 2 bases and J by 5 bases, with 15 bases between. The CDR3 is 14 residues long. The germline gives CDR1 GTSNPN, CDR2 SVGIG (reference sequence).

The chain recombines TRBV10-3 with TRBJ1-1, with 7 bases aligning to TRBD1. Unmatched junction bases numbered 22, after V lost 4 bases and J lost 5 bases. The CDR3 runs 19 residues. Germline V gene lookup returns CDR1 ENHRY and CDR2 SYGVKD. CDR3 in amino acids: CAISAVLPVKTGWLTEAFF. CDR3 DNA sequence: TGTGCCATCAGTGCGGTCCTTCCGGTTAAGACAGGGTGGTTGACTGAAGCTTTCTTT.

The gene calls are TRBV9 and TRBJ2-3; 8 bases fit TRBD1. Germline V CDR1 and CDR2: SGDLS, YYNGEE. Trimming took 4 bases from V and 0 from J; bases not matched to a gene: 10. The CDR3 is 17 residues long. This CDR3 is CASSHPGQASSTDTQYF. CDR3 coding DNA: TGTGCCAGCAGCCACCCGGGACAGGCCTCTAGCACAGATACGCAGTATTTT.

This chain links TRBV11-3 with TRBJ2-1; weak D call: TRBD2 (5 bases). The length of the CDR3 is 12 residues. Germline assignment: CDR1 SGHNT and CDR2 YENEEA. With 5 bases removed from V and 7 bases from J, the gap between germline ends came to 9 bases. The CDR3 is CASSGPGNEQFF. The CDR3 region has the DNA TGTGCCAGCAGCGGCCCGGGAAATGAGCAGTTCTTC.

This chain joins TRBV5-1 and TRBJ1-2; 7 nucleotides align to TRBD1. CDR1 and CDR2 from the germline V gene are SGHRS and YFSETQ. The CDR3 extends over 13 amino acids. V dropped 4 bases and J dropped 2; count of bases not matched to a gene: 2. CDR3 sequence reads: CASSPDRNYGYTF. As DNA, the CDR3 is TGCGCCAGCAGCCCGGACAGGAACTATGGCTACACCTTC.

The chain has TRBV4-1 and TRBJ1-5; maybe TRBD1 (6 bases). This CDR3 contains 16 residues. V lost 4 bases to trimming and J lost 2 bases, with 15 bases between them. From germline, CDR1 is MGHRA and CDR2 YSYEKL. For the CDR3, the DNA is TGCGCCAGCAGCCGCCAAGGGGGGGAACGCAATCAGCCCCAGCATTTT. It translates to CASSRQGGERNQPQHF.

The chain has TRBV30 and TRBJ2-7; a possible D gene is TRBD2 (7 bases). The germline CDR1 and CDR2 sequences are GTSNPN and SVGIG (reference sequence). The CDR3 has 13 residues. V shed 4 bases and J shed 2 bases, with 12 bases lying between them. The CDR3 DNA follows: TGTGCCTGGAACGGGGGGCCCGCCTACGAGCAGTACTTC. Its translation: CAWNGGPAYEQYF.

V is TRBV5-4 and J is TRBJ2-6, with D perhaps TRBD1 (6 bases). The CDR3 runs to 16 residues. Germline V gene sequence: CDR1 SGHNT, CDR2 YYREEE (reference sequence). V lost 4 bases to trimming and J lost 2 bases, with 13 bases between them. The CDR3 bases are TGTGCCAGCAGCCATGCAGGGGTAGCTGGGGCCAACGTCCTGACTTTC. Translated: CASSHAGVAGANVLTF.

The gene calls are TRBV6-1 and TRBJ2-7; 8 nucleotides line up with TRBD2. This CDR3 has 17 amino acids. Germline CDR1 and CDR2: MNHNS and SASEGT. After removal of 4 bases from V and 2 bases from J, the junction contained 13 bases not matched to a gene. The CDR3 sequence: CASSGNGGGNLPYEQYF. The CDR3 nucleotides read TGTGCCAGCAGTGGCAACGGGGGGGGGAACCTGCCCTACGAGCAGTACTTC.

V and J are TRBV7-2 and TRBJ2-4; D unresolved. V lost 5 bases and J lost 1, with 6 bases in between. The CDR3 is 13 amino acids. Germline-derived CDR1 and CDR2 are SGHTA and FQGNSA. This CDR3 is CASSGVAKNIQYF. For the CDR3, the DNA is TGTGCCAGCAGCGGAGTGGCCAAAAACATTCAGTACTTC.

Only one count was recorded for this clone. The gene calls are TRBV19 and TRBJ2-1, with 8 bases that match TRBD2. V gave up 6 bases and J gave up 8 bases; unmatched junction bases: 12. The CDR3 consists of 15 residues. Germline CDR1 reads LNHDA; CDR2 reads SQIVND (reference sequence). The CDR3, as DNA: TGTGCCAGTAGAGGGGCGTACGTCGGGGGGGATGAGCAGTTCTTC. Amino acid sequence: CASRGAYVGGDEQFF.

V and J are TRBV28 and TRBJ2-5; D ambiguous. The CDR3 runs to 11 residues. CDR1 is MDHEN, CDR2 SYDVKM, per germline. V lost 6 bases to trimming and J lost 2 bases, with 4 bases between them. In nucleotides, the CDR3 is TGTGCCAGCAGATCACAAGAGACCCAGTACTTC. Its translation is CASRSQETQYF.

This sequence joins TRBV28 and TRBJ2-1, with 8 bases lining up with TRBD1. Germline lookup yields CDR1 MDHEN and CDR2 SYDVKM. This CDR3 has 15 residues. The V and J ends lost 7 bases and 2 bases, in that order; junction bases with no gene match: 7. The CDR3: CASTMDRVPYNEQFF. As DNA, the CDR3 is TGTGCCAGCACTATGGACAGGGTTCCCTACAATGAGCAGTTCTTC. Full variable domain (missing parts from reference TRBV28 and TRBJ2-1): DVKVTQSSRYLVKRTGEKVFLECVQDMDHENMFWYRQDPGLGLRLIYFSYDVKMKEKGDIPEGYSVSREKKERFSLILESASTNQTSMYLCASTMDRVPYNEQFFGPGTRLTVL.

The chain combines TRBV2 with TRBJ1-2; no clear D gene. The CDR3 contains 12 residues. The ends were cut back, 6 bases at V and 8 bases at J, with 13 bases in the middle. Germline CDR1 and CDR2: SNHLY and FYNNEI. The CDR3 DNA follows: TGTGCCAGCAGCGTGGGGTGGAGGGGCTACACCTTC. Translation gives CASSVGWRGYTF.

The CDR3 loop reads CASSSDGNSNQPQHF. In DNA, the CDR3 is TGTGCCAGCTCATCCGACGGGAATAGCAATCAGCCCCAGCATTTT. This chain links TRBV18 with TRBJ1-5; D gene uncertain. CDR3 length: 15 residues. Trimming removed 5 bases from V and 0 bases from J, with 11 bases in between. CDR1 is KGHSH and CDR2 is LQKENI in the germline V gene.

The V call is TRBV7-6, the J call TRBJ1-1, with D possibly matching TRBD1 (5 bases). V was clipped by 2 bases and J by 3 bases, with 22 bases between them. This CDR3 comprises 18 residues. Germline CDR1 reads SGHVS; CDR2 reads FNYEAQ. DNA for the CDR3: TGTGCCAGCAGCTTACTGATCGGGAGGGGCGAAGTTGACACTGAAGCTTTCTTT. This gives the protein CASSLLIGRGEVDTEAFF.

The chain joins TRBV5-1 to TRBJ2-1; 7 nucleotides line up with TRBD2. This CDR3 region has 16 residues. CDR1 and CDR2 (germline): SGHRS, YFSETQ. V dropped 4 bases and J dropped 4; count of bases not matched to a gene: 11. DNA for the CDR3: TGCGCCAGCAGCAATGAAGGGACTATATCGTACAATGAGCAGTTCTTC. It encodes CASSNEGTISYNEQFF.

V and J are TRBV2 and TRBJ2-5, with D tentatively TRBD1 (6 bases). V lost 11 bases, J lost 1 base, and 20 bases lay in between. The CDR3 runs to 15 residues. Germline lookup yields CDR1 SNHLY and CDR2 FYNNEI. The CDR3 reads CAGKNPRQVQETQYF. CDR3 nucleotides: TGTGCCGGAAAAAATCCAAGACAGGTCCAAGAGACCCAGTACTTC.

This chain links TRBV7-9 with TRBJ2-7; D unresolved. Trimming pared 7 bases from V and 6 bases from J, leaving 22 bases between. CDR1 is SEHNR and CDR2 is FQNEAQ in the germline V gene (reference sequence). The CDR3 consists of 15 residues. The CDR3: CASTPEWQAPGEQYF. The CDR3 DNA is TGTGCCAGCACCCCTGAGTGGCAGGCTCCCGGCGAGCAGTACTTC.